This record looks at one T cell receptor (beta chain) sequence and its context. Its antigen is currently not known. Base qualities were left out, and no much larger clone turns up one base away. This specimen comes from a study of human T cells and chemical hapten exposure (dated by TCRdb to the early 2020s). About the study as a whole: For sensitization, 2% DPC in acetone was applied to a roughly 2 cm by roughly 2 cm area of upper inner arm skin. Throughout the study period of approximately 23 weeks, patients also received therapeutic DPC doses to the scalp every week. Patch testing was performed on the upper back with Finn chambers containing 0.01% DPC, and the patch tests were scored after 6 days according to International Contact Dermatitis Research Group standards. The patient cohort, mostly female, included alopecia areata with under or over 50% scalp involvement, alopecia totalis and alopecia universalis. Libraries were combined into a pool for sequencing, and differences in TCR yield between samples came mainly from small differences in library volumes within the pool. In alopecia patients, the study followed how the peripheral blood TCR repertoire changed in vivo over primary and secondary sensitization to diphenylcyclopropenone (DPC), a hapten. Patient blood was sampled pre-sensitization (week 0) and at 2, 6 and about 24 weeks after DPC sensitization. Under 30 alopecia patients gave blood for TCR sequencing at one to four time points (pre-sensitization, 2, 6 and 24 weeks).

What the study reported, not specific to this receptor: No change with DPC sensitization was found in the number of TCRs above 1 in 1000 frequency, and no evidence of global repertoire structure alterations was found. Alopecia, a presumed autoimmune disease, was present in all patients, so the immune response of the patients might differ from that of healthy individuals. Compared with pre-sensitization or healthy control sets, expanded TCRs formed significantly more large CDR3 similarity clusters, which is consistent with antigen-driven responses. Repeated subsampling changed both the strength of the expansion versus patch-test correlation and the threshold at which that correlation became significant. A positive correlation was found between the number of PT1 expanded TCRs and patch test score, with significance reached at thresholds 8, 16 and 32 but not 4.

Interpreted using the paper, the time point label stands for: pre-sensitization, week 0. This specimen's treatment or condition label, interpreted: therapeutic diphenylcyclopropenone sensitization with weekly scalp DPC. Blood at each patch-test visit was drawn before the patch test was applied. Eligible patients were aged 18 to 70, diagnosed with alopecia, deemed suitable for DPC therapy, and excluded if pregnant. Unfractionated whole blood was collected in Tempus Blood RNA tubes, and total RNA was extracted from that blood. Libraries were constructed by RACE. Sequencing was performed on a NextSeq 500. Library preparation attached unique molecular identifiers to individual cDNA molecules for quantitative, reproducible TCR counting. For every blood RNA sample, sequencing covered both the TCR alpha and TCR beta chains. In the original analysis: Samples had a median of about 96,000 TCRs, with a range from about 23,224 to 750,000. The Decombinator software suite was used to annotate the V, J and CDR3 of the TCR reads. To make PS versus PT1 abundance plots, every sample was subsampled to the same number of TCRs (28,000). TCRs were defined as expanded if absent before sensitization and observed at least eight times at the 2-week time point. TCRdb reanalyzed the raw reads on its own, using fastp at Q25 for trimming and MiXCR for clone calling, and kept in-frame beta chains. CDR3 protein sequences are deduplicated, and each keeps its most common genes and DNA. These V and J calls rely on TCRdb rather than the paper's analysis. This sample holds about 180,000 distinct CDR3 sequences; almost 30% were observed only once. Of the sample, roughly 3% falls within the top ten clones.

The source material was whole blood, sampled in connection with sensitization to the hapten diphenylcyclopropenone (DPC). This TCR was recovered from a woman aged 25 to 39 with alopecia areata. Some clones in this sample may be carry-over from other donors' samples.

The nucleotides read TGTGCCTGGAGTGTAAACTCTGGAAACACCATATATTTT. This yields the protein CAWSVNSGNTIYF. The receptor chain draws on TRBV30 and TRBJ1-3; the D gene lacks a confident call. V is reduced by 0 bases and J by 0 bases, leaving a spacing of 3 bases between them. CDR1 and CDR2 are drawn from the germline V gene (reference sequence): GTSNPN, SVGIG. Inclusive of the bounding cysteine and phenylalanine, the CDR3 is 13 residues long. Solely the CDR3 DNA is kept, with 39 bases framed from the first base.